This TCR beta chain is from a study of CD8+ T cells in alopecia areata. Whole-study context: Tofacitinib administration persisted for 6 to 18 months, succeeded by 6 months off drug. Findings and caveats of the study: Lesional scalp, especially alopecia totalis/universalis, showed higher clonality than normal scalp.

Alopecia areata patients had lesional scalp punch biopsies and peripheral blood taken from them. Germline CDR1 LNHNV, CDR2 YYDKDF (reference sequence). With 3 bases removed from V and 6 bases from J, the gap between germline ends came to 12 bases. This CDR3 has 14 residues. Turning to this clone: Its antigen is unknown.

cDNA serving as the sequencing template came from extracted, reverse transcribed RNA. Sequencing used immunoSEQ multiplex PCR; TCRdb keeps in-frame clones, though not all of them. The repertoire holds around 140,000 clones, around 47% seen once, with around 6.8% in the top ten. The rearrangement joins TRBV15 to TRBJ2-4; TRBD2 is a possible D gene (5 bases). The sequence derives from a human donor with alopecia areata. Sequenced input: CD4+ T cells sorted from blood. The CDR3 DNA reads as TGTGCCACCAGCAGCGGAGGCAGCTCAAACATTCAGTACTTC. This sequence encodes CATSSGGSSNIQYF.